The source of this T cell receptor (beta chain) is a study of technical replicates of blood from a handful of donors. TCRdb keeps only in-frame clones here, not all; method: immunoSEQ multiplex PCR. The sample holds about 80,000 clones; roughly 97% are singletons and the top ten take approximately 0.18%. The CDR3 is made up of 16 amino acids. V was trimmed by 7 bases and J by 1 base, leaving 19 bases between them. In germline, CDR1 is SNHLY, CDR2 FYNNEI. The source material was T cells isolated from PBMCs. The rearrangement joins TRBV2 to TRBJ1-1; D unresolved. This TCR derives from a human donor in good health. CDR3 sequence: CASKGLYREQNTEAFF. The CDR3 nucleotides read TGTGCCAGCAAAGGGCTTTACCGGGAGCAGAACACTGAAGCTTTCTTT.